Following are 10 T cell receptor beta chains from one sample sequenced in a study of OX40 agonist ivuxolimab in advanced cancers. The repertoire was sequenced with immunoSEQ multiplex PCR; TCRdb's copy has only in-frame clones and lacks some. The data show some 76,000 clones, with about nine tenths seen just once and roughly 0.79% held by the top ten. This specimen consisted of CD4+ or CD8+ T cells sorted from blood, obtained in a trial of the OX40 agonist ivuxolimab. These receptors were obtained from an adult with an advanced solid tumor such as melanoma, head and neck, liver or kidney cancer.

The CDR3 loop reads CASSLSGADTQYF. Here the CDR3 DNA reads TGTGCCAGCAGCTTATCAGGGGCAGATACGCAGTATTTT. The V call is TRBV7-2, the J call TRBJ2-3; tentative D call: TRBD1 (6 bases). V shed 2 bases and J shed 4 bases, with 7 bases lying between them. This CDR3 region has 13 residues. Germline assignment: CDR1 SGHTA and CDR2 FQGNSA.

V usage is TRBV9 and J usage is TRBJ2-7; D is unresolved. The germline V and J ends were trimmed by 4 bases and 6 bases, with 23 bases remaining between them. This CDR3 is 16 amino acids long. In germline, CDR1 is SGDLS, CDR2 YYNGEE. The CDR3 nucleotides are TGTGCCAGCAGCAGAGGAAGGTCACCGGTGTCGGGCGAGCAGTACTTC. Translation gives CASSRGRSPVSGEQYF. Full variable domain (remainder filled in from reference TRBV9 and TRBJ2-7): DSGVTQTPKHLITATGQRVTLRCSPRSGDLSVYWYQQSLDQGLQFLIQYYNGEERAKGNILERFSAQQFPDLHSELNLSSLELGDSALYFCASSRGRSPVSGEQYFGPGTRLTVT.

The chain employs TRBV28 and TRBJ1-1; D remains unclear. V lost 1 base to trimming and J lost 0 bases, with 15 bases between them. The CDR3 covers 17 residues. Germline-derived CDR1 and CDR2 are MDHEN and SYDVKM. CDR3: CASSLSIRAYLNTEAFF. CDR3 coding DNA: TGTGCCAGCAGTTTATCGATCCGTGCCTACTTGAACACTGAAGCTTTCTTT.

This chain connects TRBV13 to TRBJ2-7; 7 bases line up with TRBD1. From germline, CDR1 is PRHDT and CDR2 FYEKMQ (reference sequence). The CDR3 runs 16 residues. J was trimmed by 4 bases and V by 5 bases; bases with no gene match: 14. CDR3 DNA: TGTGCCAGCAGCCCAAGAGGGGGCCGTGATAGGTACGAGCAGTACTTC. Its translation is CASSPRGGRDRYEQYF.

The V and J genes are TRBV5-1 and TRBJ2-7; 7 bases are shared with TRBD1. Losses at the gene ends were 2 bases for V and 2 bases for J; bases not matched to a gene: 4. Germline CDR1 reads SGHRS; CDR2 reads YFSETQ. This CDR3 spans 14 amino acids. In DNA form, the CDR3 reads TGCGCCAGCAGCTTAGCGACAGGGACCTACGAGCAGTACTTC. Protein: CASSLATGTYEQYF.

This chain connects TRBV10-2 to TRBJ2-3, with a possible D match to TRBD2 (6 bases). The CDR3 is made up of 14 amino acids. Per germline, CDR1 WSHSY and CDR2 SAAADI. V lost 4 bases, J lost 2 bases, and 10 bases lay in between. The CDR3 sequence is CASSGSGYTDTQYF. The CDR3, as DNA: TGCGCCAGCAGTGGGAGCGGGTACACAGATACGCAGTATTTT.

This clone was counted once. The gene calls are TRBV18 and TRBJ2-3, with D perhaps TRBD1 (7 bases). Germline CDR1 reads KGHSH; CDR2 reads LQKENI. Trimming shortened V by 2 bases and J by 6 bases, and 15 bases separated the two germline ends. The CDR3 extends over 15 amino acids. The CDR3 DNA is TGTGCCAGCTCACCAGGCCAGGGGGGACTTGATACGCAGTATTTT. Its translation is CASSPGQGGLDTQYF.

This chain uses TRBV19 with TRBJ2-1; 12 nucleotides align to TRBD2. CDR3 length equals 15 residues. J was trimmed by 7 bases and V by 7 bases; bases with no gene match: 8. Germline V CDR1 and CDR2: LNHDA, SQIVND (reference sequence). For the CDR3, the DNA is TGTGCCAGTACCCTACTAGCGGGAGGTGTGAATGAGCAGTTCTTC. It encodes CASTLLAGGVNEQFF.

This chain connects TRBV1 to TRBJ2-1. TRBV1 counts as a pseudogene. The CDR3 sequence is 13 residues long. The CDR3 is CTSSQGVGCEQFF. The CDR3 DNA reads TGCACCAGCAGCCAAGGGGTGGGATGTGAGCAGTTCTTC.

The V call is TRBV19, the J call TRBJ1-5, with 8 bases that match TRBD1. The CDR3 length is 16 residues. With 4 bases clipped from V and 1 base from J, the junction kept 6 bases outside the gene matches. The germline CDR1 and CDR2 sequences are LNHDA and SQIVND (reference sequence). In nucleotides, the CDR3 is TGTGCCAGTAGTAGCCGGACAGGGAGGAGCAATCAGCCCCAGCATTTT. Amino acid sequence: CASSSRTGRSNQPQHF. Complete variable domain (other parts from reference TRBV19 and TRBJ1-5): DGGITQSPKYLFRKEGQNVTLSCEQNLNHDAMYWYRQDPGQGLRLIYYSQIVNDFQKGDIAEGYSVSREKKESFPLTVTSAQKNPTAFYLCASSSRTGRSNQPQHFGDGTRLSIL.